One and the same sample provided the 16 T cell receptor beta chains below, sequenced in a study of blood T cells in healthy people across ages. Primed by a sample-barcoded 5' primer and a J-beta primer mix, a second PCR proceeded for 7 to 11 cycles. TCRdb processed the 5' RACE reads anew with MiXCR; each CDR3 protein has one entry. Of 590,000 or so distinct CDR3 sequences listed, 25% to 30% are singletons. Specimen: blood. These receptors were collected from a woman aged 80 or over in good health.

A remark on this clonotype: No conserved phenylalanine or tryptophan ends this CDR3, so it is likely a read error. This rearrangement joins TRBV7-9 to TRBJ1-6; D unclear. This CDR3 contains 13 residues. V shed 1 base and J shed 10 bases, with 8 bases lying between them. CDR1 is SEHNR, CDR2 FQNEAQ, per germline (reference sequence). This CDR3 reads CASSLGRESPLHC. The DNA of the CDR3 is TGTGCCAGCAGCTTAGGAAGGGAGTCACCCCTCCACTGT.

This clonotype has a handful of counts. The rearrangement joins TRBV15 to TRBJ2-3; D is possibly TRBD2 (6 bases). From germline, CDR1 is LNHNV and CDR2 YYDKDF (reference sequence). CDR3 size: 16 residues. V lost 0 bases to trimming and J lost 2 bases, with 12 bases between them. The CDR3 sequence: CATSRDLAGTTDTQYF. The CDR3 DNA reads TGTGCCACCAGCAGAGATCTCGCGGGAACCACAGATACGCAGTATTTT.

This clonotype was observed at least ten times. V usage is TRBV2 and J usage is TRBJ2-7; 10 positions match TRBD1. The CDR3 contains 16 residues. Germline values: CDR1 SNHLY, CDR2 FYNNEI. The J segment lost 2 bases and the V segment lost 6 bases, leaving 10 bases of the junction unmatched. CDR3 sequence reads: CASSPQPGQGTYEQYF. The CDR3 nucleotides are TGTGCCAGCAGCCCTCAGCCGGGACAGGGGACCTACGAGCAGTACTTC. Variable domain in full (rest from reference TRBV2 and TRBJ2-7): EPEVTQTPSHQVTQMGQEVILRCVPISNHLYFYWYRQILGQKVEFLVSFYNNEISEKSEIFDDQFSVERPDGSNFTLKIRSTKLEDSAMYFCASSPQPGQGTYEQYFGPGTRLTVT.

The sample holds many counts of this clonotype. This rearrangement joins TRBV5-1 to TRBJ2-7; TRBD2 agrees at 7 bases. The V and J ends lost 6 bases and 0 bases, in that order; junction bases with no gene match: 6. CDR1 and CDR2 from the germline V gene are SGHRS and YFSETQ. The CDR3 has 14 residues. Written as DNA, the CDR3 is TGCGCCAGCAACCCAGCGGGGAGCTCCTACGAGCAGTACTTC. It specifies CASNPAGSSYEQYF.

This clonotype occurred many times. The V and J genes are TRBV4-2 and TRBJ1-2; D remains ambiguous. Looked up from germline, CDR1 is LGHNA and CDR2 is YNFKEQ. V dropped 3 bases and J dropped 3 bases, with 14 bases sitting between them. CDR3 size: 15 residues. The CDR3: CASSQLPARDYGYTF. The CDR3 DNA is TGTGCCAGCAGCCAGTTACCCGCAAGGGACTATGGCTACACCTTC.

This chain uses TRBV9 with TRBJ1-2, with D hard to call. Germline assignment: CDR1 SGDLS and CDR2 YYNGEE. The length of the CDR3 is 14 residues. V lost 4 bases and J lost 4, with 14 bases in between. The CDR3 bases are TGTGCCAGCAGCCCCTCTGGGGAGGGCTATGGCTACACCTTC. It is translated as CASSPSGEGYGYTF.

This clonotype was seen just once. This chain connects TRBV20-1 to TRBJ1-5; 7 nucleotides agree with TRBD1. The V gene's germline CDR1 is DFQATT and CDR2 SNEGSKA (reference sequence). CDR3 length: 16 amino acids. J gave up 1 base and V 0 bases, and 6 bases lay outside the gene matches. In DNA form, the CDR3 reads TGCAGTGCTAGAGAAGACAGGGAGGGAAGCAATCAGCCCCAGCATTTT. Translation gives CSAREDREGSNQPQHF.

Notes on this clonotype: A much larger clone sits a single nucleotide away, making a read error possible. The V call is TRBV5-1, the J call TRBJ1-2; D is possibly TRBD1 (5 bases). The germline V gene has CDR1 SGHRS and CDR2 YFSETQ. CDR3 length: 15 amino acids. CDR3 sequence (DNA): TGCGCCAGCAGCCCCGTCTCAGGGACTAACCATGGCTACACCTTC. This translates into CASSPVSGTNHGYTF. Supplemented by reference TRBV5-1 and TRBJ1-2, the full variable domain reads KAGVTQTPRYLIKTRGQQVTLSCSPISGHRSVSWYQQTPGQGLQFLFEYFSETQRNKGNFPGRFSGRQFSNSRSEMNVSTLELGDSALYLCASSPVSGTNHGYTFGSGTRLTVV.

The chain carries TRBV7-2 and TRBJ2-5; a possible D gene is TRBD1 (6 bases). The CDR3 covers 16 residues. The V end was cut by 5 bases, the J end by 5 bases, with 21 bases between. Germline V CDR1 and CDR2: SGHTA, FQGNSA. DNA for the CDR3: TGTGCCAGCAGCCAAGGGACACCCTCCCTTAGGGAGACCCAGTACTTC. Its protein is CASSQGTPSLRETQYF.

The chain combines TRBV19 with TRBJ2-3; 8 positions agree with TRBD2. The germline V gene has CDR1 LNHDA and CDR2 SQIVND (reference sequence). The ends lost 7 bases at V and 5 bases at J; junction bases unmatched: 11. The CDR3 loop spans 15 amino acids. In DNA, the CDR3 is TGTGCCAGTAAGGACGGGGGGGCCGGTGGAGATACGCAGTATTTT. As protein: CASKDGGAGGDTQYF.

At least ten counts were recorded for this clonotype. This chain connects TRBV11-2 to TRBJ2-1; no clear D. In germline, CDR1 is SGHAT, CDR2 FQNNGV. Trimming removed 5 bases from V and 10 bases from J, with 12 bases in between. The CDR3 is 12 residues long. The DNA of the CDR3 is TGTGCCAGCAGCGAGAATATAGGGGAGCAGTTCTTC. As protein: CASSENIGEQFF.

This clonotype was seen a single time. The chain couples TRBV3-1 to TRBJ1-2, with unresolved D. The germline gives CDR1 LGHDT, CDR2 YNNKEL (reference sequence). The CDR3 extends over 13 amino acids. V shed 0 bases and J shed 6 bases, with 8 bases lying between them. This CDR3 reads CASSQDPGDGYTF. For the CDR3, the DNA is TGTGCCAGCAGCCAAGACCCCGGAGATGGCTACACCTTC. Full variable domain (remainder filled in from reference TRBV3-1 and TRBJ1-2): DTAVSQTPKYLVTQMGNDKSIKCEQNLGHDTMYWYKQDSKKFLKIMFSYNNKELIINETVPNRFSPKSPDKAHLNLHINSLELGDSAVYFCASSQDPGDGYTFGSGTRLTVV.

Points on this clonotype: At one end, the junction sequence differs from germline, possibly due to a read error. This chain joins TRBV5-1 and TRBJ1-4; D is perhaps TRBD1 (5 bases). CDR3 length equals 16 residues. CDR1 SGHRS and CDR2 YFSETQ come from the germline V gene. This CDR3 is CASSGRGGTRNEKRFF. In DNA form, the CDR3 reads TGCGCCAGCAGCGGACGGGGCGGGACCCGGAATGAAAAACGGTTTTTT.

This clonotype was found many times. The CDR3 loop is CAWTGTVGTEAFF. In DNA form, the CDR3 reads TGTGCCTGGACCGGGACAGTCGGGACTGAAGCTTTCTTT. The chain couples TRBV30 to TRBJ1-1; 7 nucleotides align to TRBD1. Germline CDR1 and CDR2: GTSNPN and SVGIG (reference sequence). V shed 4 bases, J shed 5 bases, and the junction held 7 bases outside the gene matches. This CDR3 is built from 13 residues.

Note on this clonotype: A much more abundant neighbour one base away suggests this may be a read error. The chain uses TRBV20-1 and TRBJ2-6; D possibly uses TRBD1 or TRBD2 (5 bases each). Per the germline V gene, CDR1 is DFQATT and CDR2 is SNEGSKA (reference sequence). The CDR3 is made up of 15 amino acids. CDR3 coding DNA: TGCAGTGCTAGTCGAATCGGGTACGGGGCCAACGTCCGGACTTTC. Translated, it gives CSASRIGYGANVRTF.

This clonotype was counted many times. The rearrangement uses TRBV7-2 and TRBJ2-1, with 8 nucleotides matching TRBD2. The CDR3 spans 14 residues. Germline V gene lookup returns CDR1 SGHTA and CDR2 FQGNSA. V shed 5 bases and J 4 bases; nucleotides not matched to a gene: 4. The CDR3 nucleotides are TGTGCCAGCAGCGCTGGGACTAGATACAATGAGCAGTTCTTC. Translating gives CASSAGTRYNEQFF.